This is a list of T cell receptor beta chains from one sample in a study. MiXCR was run by TCRdb on the 5' RACE reads, yielding one entry per CDR3 protein. The data contain some 57,000 distinct CDR3 sequences, about 15% of them seen just once; the ten biggest clones take up approximately 2.3%. The sample consisted of naive CD4+ T cells sorted from blood. These receptors were collected from a female donor with breast cancer. Each CDR3 is given with its conserved first and last residue. D genes are given only for firm matches. Only part of the rows carry a size: once, few, many, or a class if the clone is expanded.

clone_size	d_call	v_call	cdr3_length	j_call	cdr3_aa	cdr3_nt
.	TRBD2	TRBV5-1	14	TRBJ2-1	CASSSTSTYNEQFF	TGCGCCAGCAGCTCGACTAGCACGTACAATGAGCAGTTCTTC
many	TRBD1	TRBV27	15	TRBJ2-6	CASSSVYRGVNVLTF	TGTGCCAGCAGTTCGGTATACAGGGGGGTCAACGTCCTGACTTTC
many	.	TRBV20-1	14	TRBJ1-4	CSASGGGTGEKLFF	TGCAGTGCTAGCGGAGGGGGTACAGGCGAAAAACTGTTTTTT
many	.	TRBV9	15	TRBJ2-6	CASSDKPSGANVLTF	TGTGCCAGCAGCGACAAGCCCTCTGGGGCCAACGTCCTGACTTTC
few	TRBD1	TRBV5-1	14	TRBJ2-1	CASSRGTGHNEQFF	TGCGCCAGCAGCCGGGGGACAGGGCACAATGAGCAGTTCTTC
many	.	TRBV28	13	TRBJ2-2	CASREGLWGELFF	TGTGCCAGCAGGGAAGGACTTTGGGGGGAGCTGTTTTTT
few	.	TRBV12-3/TRBV12-4	14	TRBJ2-2	CASPSESNTGELFF	TGTGCCAGCCCAAGCGAGTCGAACACCGGGGAGCTGTTTTTT
.	TRBD1	TRBV20-1	16	TRBJ2-7	CSARDRTGRVVYEQYF	TGCAGTGCTAGAGACCGGACAGGTAGGGTCGTCTACGAGCAGTACTTC
many	.	TRBV6-5	13	TRBJ2-4	CASSSTGSDIQYF	TGTGCCAGCAGTTCCACAGGGTCCGACATTCAGTACTTC
.	.	TRBV20-1	12	TRBJ1-5	CSARVGNGPQHF	TGCAGTGCTAGAGTTGGGAACGGACCCCAGCATTTT
few	.	TRBV5-1	16	TRBJ2-3	CASSPGMASDTDTQYF	TGCGCCAGCAGCCCGGGCATGGCTAGCGACACAGATACGCAGTATTTT
.	.	TRBV29-1	15	TRBJ2-1	CSVDDVPGWYNQQFF	TGCAGCGTTGATGACGTCCCCGGATGGTACAATCAACAGTTCTTC
few	TRBD1	TRBV7-8	13	TRBJ1-2	CASSTGTGYGYTF	TGTGCCAGCAGCACCGGGACAGGCTATGGCTACACCTTC
.	.	TRBV5-6	15	TRBJ2-1	CASSFFTGDYNVQFF	TGTGCCAGCAGCTTTTTTACAGGGGACTACAATGTGCAGTTCTTC
few	.	TRBV30	16	TRBJ2-2	CAWSVRLWQNTGELFF	TGTGCCTGGAGTGTACGACTTTGGCAGAACACCGGGGAGCTGTTTTTT
many	.	TRBV9	14	TRBJ2-1	CASSPGYSYNEQFF	TGTGCCAGCAGCCCAGGTTACTCCTACAATGAGCAGTTCTTC
many	.	TRBV6-5	15	TRBJ2-7	CASSSPISTSYEQYF	TGTGCCAGCAGTTCACCTATCTCGACTAGTTACGAGCAGTACTTC
.	.	TRBV7-6	16	TRBJ2-1	CASSLRPSSSYNEQFF	TGTGCCAGCAGCTTAAGACCGAGTAGCTCCTACAATGAGCAGTTCTTC
many	.	TRBV7-2	15	TRBJ2-3	CASSRITDNTDTQYF	TGTGCCAGCAGCCGAATTACGGACAACACAGATACGCAGTATTTT
medium-sized	TRBD2	TRBV7-8	15	TRBJ2-1	CASSISGPSYNEQFF	TGTGCCAGCAGCATTAGCGGGCCCTCCTACAATGAGCAGTTCTTC
few	TRBD1	TRBV7-9	14	TRBJ2-5	CASSLGTAEETQYF	TGTGCCAGCAGCTTGGGGACAGCCGAAGAGACCCAGTACTTC
.	.	TRBV9	14	TRBJ1-1	CASSANVGNTEAFF	TGTGCCAGCAGCGCGAATGTAGGGAACACTGAAGCTTTCTTT
.	.	TRBV5-5	16	TRBJ1-5	CASSLAGGQVNQPQHF	TGTGCCAGCAGCTTGGCCGGTGGCCAGGTGAATCAGCCCCAGCATTTT
many	TRBD1	TRBV20-1	15	TRBJ1-1	CSARGGTGGITEAFF	TGCAGTGCTAGAGGGGGTACAGGGGGAATCACTGAAGCTTTCTTT
few	TRBD1	TRBV12-3/TRBV12-4	13	TRBJ2-1	CASSEDRDNEQFF	TGTGCCAGCAGTGAAGACAGGGATAATGAGCAGTTCTTC
.	.	TRBV4-1	16	TRBJ2-7	CASSQDYTDRTYEQYF	TGCGCCAGCAGCCAAGATTATACTGACAGGACCTACGAGCAGTACTTC
few	.	TRBV20-1	14	TRBJ2-2	CSAVLFGNTGELFF	TGCAGTGCTGTTCTTTTCGGGAACACCGGGGAGCTGTTTTTT
many	TRBD1	TRBV12-3/TRBV12-4	15	TRBJ2-5	CASSIRTGRIGTQYF	TGTGCCAGCAGTATCCGGACAGGGAGGATCGGGACCCAGTACTTC
few	.	TRBV5-1	15	TRBJ1-2	CASSLHPDVAQGYTF	TGCGCCAGCAGCTTGCACCCTGACGTCGCGCAAGGCTACACCTTC
few	.	TRBV5-5	13	TRBJ2-5	CASSSWNGGTQYF	TGTGCCAGCAGCTCCTGGAATGGGGGGACCCAGTACTTC
few	TRBD2	TRBV29-1	16	TRBJ2-1	CSVVKLSSGRNNEQFF	TGCAGCGTTGTAAAGTTATCCAGCGGGAGAAACAATGAGCAGTTCTTC
few	.	TRBV5-1	12	TRBJ2-2	CASSTGGGELFF	TGCGCCAGCAGCACCGGTGGCGGGGAGCTGTTTTTT
.	.	TRBV25-1	12	TRBJ1-2	CASSEHDIGYTF	TGTGCTAGCAGTGAACACGACATAGGCTACACCTTC
.	TRBD2	TRBV6-1	18	TRBJ2-1	CASGERLAGGPTYNEQFF	TGTGCCAGCGGTGAAAGGCTAGCGGGAGGCCCTACCTACAATGAGCAGTTCTTC
few	.	TRBV12-3/TRBV12-4	13	TRBJ2-3	CASSLGRGDTQYF	TGTGCCAGCAGTTTAGGGAGGGGGGATACGCAGTATTTT
few	.	TRBV6-5	15	TRBJ1-5	CASSKTPNSNQPQHF	TGTGCCAGCTCCAAGACGCCAAATAGCAATCAGCCCCAGCATTTT
few	.	TRBV3-1	12	TRBJ2-1	CASSQGGNEQFF	TGTGCCAGCAGCCAAGGAGGCAATGAGCAGTTCTTC
few	.	TRBV6-8	15	TRBJ2-7	CASFFCRLTSYEQYF	TGTGCCAGCTTTTTCTGTCGACTCACCTCCTACGAGCAGTACTTC
many	.	TRBV9	13	TRBJ2-1	CASSTSVNNEQFF	TGTGCCAGCAGCACGAGCGTTAACAATGAGCAGTTCTTC
.	TRBD1	TRBV9	16	TRBJ2-2	CASSAGQGRWTGELFF	TGTGCCAGCAGCGCGGGACAGGGGCGGTGGACCGGGGAGCTGTTTTTT
.	TRBD2	TRBV20-1	13	TRBJ2-3	CSARRESTDTQYF	TGCAGTGCTAGGCGGGAGTCGACAGATACGCAGTATTTT
.	TRBD1	TRBV5-1	14	TRBJ2-7	CASNPGTGPVEQYF	TGCGCCAGCAACCCCGGGACAGGGCCCGTCGAGCAGTACTTC
.	.	TRBV3-1	15	TRBJ1-3	CASSQVGDSGNTIYF	TGTGCCAGCAGCCAAGTCGGTGACTCTGGAAACACCATATATTTT
.	.	TRBV6-6	13	TRBJ1-2	CASSYSAGEGYTF	TGTGCCAGCAGTTACTCAGCAGGGGAAGGCTACACCTTC
many	.	TRBV5-6	15	TRBJ2-5	CASSSRRLGGETQYF	TGTGCCAGCAGCTCACGGCGACTAGGAGGAGAGACCCAGTACTTC
many	.	TRBV5-1	20	TRBJ2-6	CASSLMYVSVGRQDSNVLTF	TGCGCCAGCAGCTTGATGTATGTGTCGGTCGGCCGGCAGGATAGTAACGTCCTGACTTTC
.	TRBD2	TRBV12-3/TRBV12-4	17	TRBJ2-2	CASSSRGRGGWTGELFF	TGTGCCAGCAGTTCTAGGGGTCGGGGGGGCTGGACCGGGGAGCTGTTTTTT
.	TRBD2	TRBV9	16	TRBJ2-5	CASSVGLAGCQETQYF	TGTGCCAGCAGCGTAGGGCTAGCGGGCTGCCAAGAGACCCAGTACTTC
many	TRBD2	TRBV27	13	TRBJ2-1	CASRELAANEQFF	TGTGCCAGCAGAGAACTAGCGGCCAATGAGCAGTTCTTC
few	.	TRBV5-6	14	TRBJ1-1	CASSLGWAEAEAFF	TGTGCCAGCAGCTTGGGGTGGGCCGAGGCTGAAGCTTTCTTT
.	.	TRBV3-1	15	TRBJ1-1	CASSQGTAARTEAFF	TGTGCCAGCAGCCAAGGGACGGCGGCTAGGACTGAAGCTTTCTTT